This T cell receptor (beta chain) was recorded in a study of T cells in narcolepsy. The table came from immunoSEQ multiplex PCR; TCRdb's copy has only in-frame clones and leaves some out. The repertoire holds about 34,000 clones, with roughly 78% as singletons. Remarks on this clone: Antigen: not known.

The J segment lost 1 base and the V segment lost 4 bases, leaving 6 bases of the junction unmatched. The CDR3 contains 15 residues. The germline V gene has CDR1 LNHDA and CDR2 SQIVND (reference sequence). Study observations and caveats: Autoreactive clonotypes reportedly recurred in blood of same and different patients, not controls. Some memory CD4+ repertoires had no autoreactive clone sequences. Autoreactive HCRT-specific and TRIB2-specific clonotypes were marked in same-patient CSF-versus-blood CD4+ comparisons.

This clonotype was sampled from a human donor with narcolepsy. Material: CD45RA- memory CD4+ T cells from PBMCs. This chain links TRBV19 with TRBJ1-1; TRBD1 agrees at 7 bases. This CDR3 reads CASSNRGAGNTEAFF. As DNA, the CDR3 is TGTGCCAGTAGTAACAGGGGAGCGGGGAACACTGAAGCTTTCTTT. Based on the CDR3 plus reference TRBV19 and TRBJ1-1, the full variable domain is DGGITQSPKYLFRKEGQNVTLSCEQNLNHDAMYWYRQDPGQGLRLIYYSQIVNDFQKGDIAEGYSVSREKKESFPLTVTSAQKNPTAFYLCASSNRGAGNTEAFFGQGTRLTVV.